These T cell receptor beta chains were read from a single sample in a study of metastatic and nonmetastatic thyroid tumors. TCRdb re-called the PCR reads through MiXCR. The table shows nearly 25,000 clones, with about an eighth occurring only once. The specimen was blood. These receptor sequences come from a female donor with papillary thyroid cancer or a benign thyroid nodule (not recorded which). Some clones in this sample may be carry-over from other donors' samples. The conserved cysteine and the conserved F or W are not part of the CDR3 here. The order of the fields is CDR3 protein, V gene, J gene.

CDR3 protein: ASSLGGGNSNTGELF
V gene: TRBV5-1
J gene: TRBJ2-2

CDR3 protein: TIDGAPGTEAF
V gene: TRBV29-1
J gene: TRBJ1-1

CDR3 protein: ASSLDIRDRQF
V gene: TRBV11-2
J gene: TRBJ2-1

CDR3 protein: ASSNRHRPSNEKLF
V gene: TRBV6-1
J gene: TRBJ1-4

CDR3 protein: ASSLDRGNPDTQY
V gene: TRBV5-1
J gene: TRBJ2-3

CDR3 protein: ASSLGDRGAV
V gene: TRBV27
J gene: TRBJ2-2

CDR3 protein: SVEDPEVWSPIMNTEAF
V gene: TRBV29-1
J gene: TRBJ1-1

CDR3 protein: SARVAGSYNEQF
V gene: TRBV20-1
J gene: TRBJ2-1

CDR3 protein: ASSPDRNYGYT
V gene: TRBV12-3/TRBV12-4
J gene: TRBJ1-2

CDR3 protein: ASTAPGAGELF
V gene: TRBV2
J gene: TRBJ2-2

CDR3 protein: ASSQVLTGHHTEAF
V gene: TRBV4-1
J gene: TRBJ1-1

CDR3 protein: ASSNQGGGAGELF
V gene: TRBV19
J gene: TRBJ2-2

CDR3 protein: ASSDRLGPIAKNIQY
V gene: TRBV6-4
J gene: TRBJ2-4

CDR3 protein: ASSLDRGLGTEAF
V gene: TRBV5-1
J gene: TRBJ1-1

CDR3 protein: ASSSGTGAPGANVLT
V gene: TRBV5-1
J gene: TRBJ2-6

CDR3 protein: ASSYAGVGRPSGANVLT
V gene: TRBV6-2/TRBV6-3
J gene: TRBJ2-6

CDR3 protein: ASSLVAGVVNEQF
V gene: TRBV11-2
J gene: TRBJ2-1

CDR3 protein: SADDTLGYGYT
V gene: TRBV20-1
J gene: TRBJ1-2

CDR3 protein: ASSSRLAGTYEQY
V gene: TRBV27
J gene: TRBJ2-7

CDR3 protein: ASSLGLAGTITDTQY
V gene: TRBV11-2
J gene: TRBJ2-3

CDR3 protein: ASSLEGYYGYT
V gene: TRBV7-2
J gene: TRBJ1-2

CDR3 protein: ASSSPGGLGYEQY
V gene: TRBV19
J gene: TRBJ2-7

CDR3 protein: SVELDRGNEQF
V gene: TRBV29-1
J gene: TRBJ2-1

CDR3 protein: ATPLGQGCHEQY
V gene: TRBV5-1
J gene: TRBJ2-7

CDR3 protein: ASSRRDYGSREQF
V gene: TRBV3-1
J gene: TRBJ2-1

CDR3 protein: ATSDTGTSVITNEQY
V gene: TRBV24-1
J gene: TRBJ2-7

CDR3 protein: SVILADSYEQY
V gene: TRBV29-1
J gene: TRBJ2-7

CDR3 protein: ARSPAQGTVEKLF
V gene: TRBV28
J gene: TRBJ1-4

CDR3 protein: ASSLLEVPYEQY
V gene: TRBV5-6
J gene: TRBJ2-7

CDR3 protein: SAPTPGADEQF
V gene: TRBV20-1
J gene: TRBJ2-1

CDR3 protein: ASNRDRGLNTEAF
V gene: TRBV25-1
J gene: TRBJ1-1

CDR3 protein: ASSLAAHEQF
V gene: TRBV7-8
J gene: TRBJ2-1

CDR3 protein: ASSSGGFADTQY
V gene: TRBV6-1
J gene: TRBJ2-3

CDR3 protein: ASGGQGRPNYGYT
V gene: TRBV27
J gene: TRBJ1-2

CDR3 protein: SAPGLAGGGTKNIQY
V gene: TRBV20-1
J gene: TRBJ2-4

CDR3 protein: ASSPGGYGYT
V gene: TRBV11-2
J gene: TRBJ1-2

CDR3 protein: ASSLRQGGNQPQH
V gene: TRBV28
J gene: TRBJ1-5

CDR3 protein: ASSLALPGTGLYNEQF
V gene: TRBV5-1
J gene: TRBJ2-1

CDR3 protein: ASGVEGDTQY
V gene: TRBV5-1
J gene: TRBJ2-3

CDR3 protein: ASSVTYEQY
V gene: TRBV2
J gene: TRBJ2-7

CDR3 protein: SARGPGGAYEQY
V gene: TRBV20-1
J gene: TRBJ2-7

CDR3 protein: ASSRGEGWGYGYT
V gene: TRBV19
J gene: TRBJ1-2

CDR3 protein: ASSGNTGLGGYT
V gene: TRBV5-5
J gene: TRBJ1-2

CDR3 protein: ASSLPGQTYNEQF
V gene: TRBV5-4
J gene: TRBJ2-1

CDR3 protein: ASKEQGYTGELF
V gene: TRBV12-3/TRBV12-4
J gene: TRBJ2-2

CDR3 protein: ASSGRGRYGYT
V gene: TRBV28
J gene: TRBJ1-2

CDR3 protein: SASEGEGVTEAF
V gene: TRBV20-1
J gene: TRBJ1-1

CDR3 protein: ASSNPSGTEEQY
V gene: TRBV6-1
J gene: TRBJ2-7

CDR3 protein: ASSQEWQDTEAF
V gene: TRBV3-1
J gene: TRBJ1-1

CDR3 protein: AISEDYEQY
V gene: TRBV10-3
J gene: TRBJ2-7

CDR3 protein: ASSNSPYEQY
V gene: TRBV6-1
J gene: TRBJ2-7

CDR3 protein: ASSVASGPYNEQF
V gene: TRBV2
J gene: TRBJ2-1

CDR3 protein: ASSQDRATEEKLF
V gene: TRBV3-1
J gene: TRBJ1-4

CDR3 protein: ASSLLSLSSYNEQF
V gene: TRBV19
J gene: TRBJ2-1